The 2 T cell receptor beta chains presented below share a single source sample, sequenced in a study of CD8 T cells in Susac syndrome. The RNA, about 0.45 to 1 ug, was put through reverse transcription using random hexamers. Using its own MiXCR run on the immunoSEQ multiplex PCR reads, TCRdb lists one record per CDR3 protein. Found here are around 69,000 distinct CDR3 sequences, just over 95% of them singletons; the top ten hold 0.11%. What was sequenced was CD4+ T cells from PBMCs. Receptors originate from a human donor with multiple sclerosis.

This chain joins TRBV5-1 and TRBJ2-3, with 10 positions matching TRBD2. The trim removed 4 bases at V and 0 bases at J, leaving 5 bases unmatched. Germline V lookup: CDR1 SGHRS, CDR2 YFSETQ. The CDR3 contains 16 residues. CDR3 residues: CASSIIAGGSTDTQYF. DNA for the CDR3: TGCGCCAGCAGCATAATAGCGGGGGGCAGCACAGATACGCAGTATTTT. The variable domain in full, with the rest retrieved from reference TRBV5-1 and TRBJ2-3, is KAGVTQTPRYLIKTRGQQVTLSCSPISGHRSVSWYQQTPGQGLQFLFEYFSETQRNKGNFPGRFSGRQFSNSRSEMNVSTLELGDSALYLCASSIIAGGSTDTQYFGPGTRLTVL.

The chain is built from TRBV6-6 and TRBJ2-7; 7 bases map to TRBD2. The V gene's germline CDR1 is MNHNY and CDR2 SVGAGI (reference sequence). With V trimmed by 4 bases and J by 5 bases, 8 bases remained unmatched. The CDR3 runs to 14 residues. The CDR3 nucleotides are TGTGCCAGCAGTTCGGTGGCGGGGGTCCACGAGCAGTACTTC. It is translated as CASSSVAGVHEQYF.